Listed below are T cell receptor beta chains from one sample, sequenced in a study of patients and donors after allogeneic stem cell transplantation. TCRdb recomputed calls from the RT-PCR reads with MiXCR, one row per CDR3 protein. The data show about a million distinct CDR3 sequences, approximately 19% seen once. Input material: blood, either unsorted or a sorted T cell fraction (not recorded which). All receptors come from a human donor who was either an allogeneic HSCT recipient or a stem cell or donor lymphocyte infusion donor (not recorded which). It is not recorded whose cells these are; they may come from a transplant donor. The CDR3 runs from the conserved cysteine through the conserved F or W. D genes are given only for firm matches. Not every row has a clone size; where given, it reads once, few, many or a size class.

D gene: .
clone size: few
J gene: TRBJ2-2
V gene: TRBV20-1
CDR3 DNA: TGCAGTGCTCCCCACCCGTCGGTCCCGAACACCGGGGAGCTGTTTTTT
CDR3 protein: CSAPHPSVPNTGELFF

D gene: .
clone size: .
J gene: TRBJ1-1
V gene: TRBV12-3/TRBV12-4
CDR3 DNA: TGTGCCAGCCAAGGGGTCACTGAAGCTTTCTTT
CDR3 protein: CASQGVTEAFF

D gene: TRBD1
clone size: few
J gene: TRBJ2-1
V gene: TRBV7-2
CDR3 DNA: TGTGCCAGCAGCCCTTCGGACAGGGCGAGGTACAATGAGCAGTTCTTC
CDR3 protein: CASSPSDRARYNEQFF

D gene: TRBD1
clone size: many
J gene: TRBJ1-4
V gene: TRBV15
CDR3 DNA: TGTGCCACCAGCAGAGATCTGTGGGACAGTACTAATGAAAAACTGTTTTTT
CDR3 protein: CATSRDLWDSTNEKLFF

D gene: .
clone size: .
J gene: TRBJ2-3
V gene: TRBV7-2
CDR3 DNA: TGTGCCAGCAGCTTAAAGGGCCCAAGTTGGGATACGCAGTATTTT
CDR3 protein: CASSLKGPSWDTQYF

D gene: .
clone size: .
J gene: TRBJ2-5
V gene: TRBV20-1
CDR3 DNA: TGCAGTGCTAGTAATCGGGGGATCTTAGAGACCCAGTACTTC
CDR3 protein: CSASNRGILETQYF

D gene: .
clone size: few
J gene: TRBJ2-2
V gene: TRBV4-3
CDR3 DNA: TGCGCCAGCAGCCAAGATATGGGGGGGCATACCGGGGAGCTGTTTTTT
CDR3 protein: CASSQDMGGHTGELFF

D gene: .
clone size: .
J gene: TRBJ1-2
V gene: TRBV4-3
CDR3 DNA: TGCGCCAGCAGCCAAGACGGACTGATAGATGGCTACACCTTC
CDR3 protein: CASSQDGLIDGYTF

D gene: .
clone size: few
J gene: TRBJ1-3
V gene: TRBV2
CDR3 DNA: TGTGCCAGCAGCGCCTGGGGCGTCGGAAACACCATATATTTT
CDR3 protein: CASSAWGVGNTIYF

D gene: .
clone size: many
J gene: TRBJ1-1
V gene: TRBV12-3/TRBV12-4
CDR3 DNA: TGTGCCAGCAGCTCCCGGGGGGGCCCTATGAACACTGAAGCTTTCTTT
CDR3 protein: CASSSRGGPMNTEAFF

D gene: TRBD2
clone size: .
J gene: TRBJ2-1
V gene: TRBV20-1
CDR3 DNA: TGCAGTGCTAGACCCGGGGCTAGCGGGGGATTTAATGAGCAGTTCTTC
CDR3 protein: CSARPGASGGFNEQFF

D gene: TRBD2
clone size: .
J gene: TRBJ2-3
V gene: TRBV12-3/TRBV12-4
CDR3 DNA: TGTGCCAGCAGCAGACTAGCGGGGGGACCTGCTACGCAGTATTTT
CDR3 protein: CASSRLAGGPATQYF

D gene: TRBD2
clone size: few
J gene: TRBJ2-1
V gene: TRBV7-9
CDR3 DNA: TGTGCCAGCAGCTTAGGAGGACTAGCGGGAGTCTTCTATGAGCAGTTCTTC
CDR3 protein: CASSLGGLAGVFYEQFF

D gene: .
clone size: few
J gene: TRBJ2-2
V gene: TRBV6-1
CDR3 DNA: TGTGCCAGCAGTGAAGTATTCCTTGTGAACGGGGAGCTGTTTTTT
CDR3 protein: CASSEVFLVNGELFF

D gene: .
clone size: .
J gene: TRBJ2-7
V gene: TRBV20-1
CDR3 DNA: TGCAGTGCAATAGGAGGTGGGCAGTACTTC
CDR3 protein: CSAIGGGQYF

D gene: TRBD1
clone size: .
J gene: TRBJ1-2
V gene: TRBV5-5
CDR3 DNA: TGTGCCAGCAGCTCCACAGGGACAGTAAACTATGGCTACACCTTC
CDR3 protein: CASSSTGTVNYGYTF

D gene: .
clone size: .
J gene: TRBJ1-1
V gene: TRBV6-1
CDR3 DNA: TGTGCCAGCAGTGACGCCGTGGGGAACACTGAAGCTTTCTTT
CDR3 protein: CASSDAVGNTEAFF

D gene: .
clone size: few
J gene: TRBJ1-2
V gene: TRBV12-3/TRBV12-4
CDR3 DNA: TGTGCCAGCAGTTTCAGTGGGGCCTGGATGGACTATGGCTACACCTTC
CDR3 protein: CASSFSGAWMDYGYTF